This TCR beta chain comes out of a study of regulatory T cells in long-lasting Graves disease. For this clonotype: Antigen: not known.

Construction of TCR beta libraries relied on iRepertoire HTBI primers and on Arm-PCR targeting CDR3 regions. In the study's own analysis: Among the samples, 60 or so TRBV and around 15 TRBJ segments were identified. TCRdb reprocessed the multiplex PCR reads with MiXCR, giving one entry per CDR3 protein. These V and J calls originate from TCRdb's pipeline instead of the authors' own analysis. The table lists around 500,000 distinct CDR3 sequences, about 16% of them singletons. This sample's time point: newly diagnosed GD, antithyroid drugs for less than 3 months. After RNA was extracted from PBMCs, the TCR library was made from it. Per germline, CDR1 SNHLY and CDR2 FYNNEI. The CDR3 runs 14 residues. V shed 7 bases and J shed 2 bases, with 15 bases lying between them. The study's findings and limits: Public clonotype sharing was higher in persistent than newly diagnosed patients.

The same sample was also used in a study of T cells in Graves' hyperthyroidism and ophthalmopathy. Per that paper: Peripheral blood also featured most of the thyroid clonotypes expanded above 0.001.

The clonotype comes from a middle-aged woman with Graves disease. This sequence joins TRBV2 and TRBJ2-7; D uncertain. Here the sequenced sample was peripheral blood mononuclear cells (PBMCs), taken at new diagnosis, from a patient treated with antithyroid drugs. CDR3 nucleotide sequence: TGTGCCAGCACCCGTCAGACGGGTACCTACGAGCAGTACTTC. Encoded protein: CASTRQTGTYEQYF.